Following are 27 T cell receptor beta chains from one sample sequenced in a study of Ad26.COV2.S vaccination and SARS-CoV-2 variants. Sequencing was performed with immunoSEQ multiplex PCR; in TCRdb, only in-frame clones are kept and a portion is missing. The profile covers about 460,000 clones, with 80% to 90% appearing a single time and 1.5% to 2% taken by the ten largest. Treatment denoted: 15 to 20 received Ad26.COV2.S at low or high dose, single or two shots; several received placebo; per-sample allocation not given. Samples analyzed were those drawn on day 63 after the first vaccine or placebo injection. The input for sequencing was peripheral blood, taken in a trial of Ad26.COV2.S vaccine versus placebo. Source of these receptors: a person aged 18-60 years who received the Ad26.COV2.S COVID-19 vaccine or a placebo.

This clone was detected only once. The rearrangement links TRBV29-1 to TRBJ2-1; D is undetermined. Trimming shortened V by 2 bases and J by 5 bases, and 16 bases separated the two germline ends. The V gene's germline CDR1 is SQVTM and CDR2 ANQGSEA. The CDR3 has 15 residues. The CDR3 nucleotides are TGCAGCGTTGAATCTGTCAGCAGCACCCACAATGAGCAGTTCTTC. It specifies CSVESVSSTHNEQFF.

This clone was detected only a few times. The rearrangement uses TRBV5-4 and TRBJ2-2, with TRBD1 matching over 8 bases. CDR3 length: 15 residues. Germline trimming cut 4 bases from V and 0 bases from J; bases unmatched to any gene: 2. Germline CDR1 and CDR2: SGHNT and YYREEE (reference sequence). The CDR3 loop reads CASSPTGANTGELFF. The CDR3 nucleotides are TGTGCCAGCAGCCCGACAGGGGCGAACACCGGGGAGCTGTTTTTT.

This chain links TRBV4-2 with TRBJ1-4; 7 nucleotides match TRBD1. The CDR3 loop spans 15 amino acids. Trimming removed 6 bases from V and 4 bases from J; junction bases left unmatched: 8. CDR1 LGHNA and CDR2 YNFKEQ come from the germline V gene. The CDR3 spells CASRQGTANNEKLFF. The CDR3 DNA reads TGTGCCAGCAGACAGGGGACAGCTAATAATGAAAAACTGTTTTTT.

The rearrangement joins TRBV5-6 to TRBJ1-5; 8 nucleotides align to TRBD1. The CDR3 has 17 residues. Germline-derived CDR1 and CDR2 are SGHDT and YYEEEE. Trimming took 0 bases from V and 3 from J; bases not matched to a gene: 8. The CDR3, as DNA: TGTGCCAGCAGCTTGGGATACCAGGGGGCGACCAATCAGCCCCAGCATTTT. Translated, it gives CASSLGYQGATNQPQHF.

This chain's CDR3 is CASSYSTRNNSPLHF. The CDR3, as DNA: TGTGCCAGCAGTTACTCGACTCGGAATAATTCACCCCTCCACTTT. The chain carries TRBV6-5 and TRBJ1-6; D uncertain. The CDR3 sequence is 15 residues long. V lost 0 bases, J lost 5 bases, and 8 bases lay in between. Germline CDR1 is MNHEY and CDR2 is SVGAGI.

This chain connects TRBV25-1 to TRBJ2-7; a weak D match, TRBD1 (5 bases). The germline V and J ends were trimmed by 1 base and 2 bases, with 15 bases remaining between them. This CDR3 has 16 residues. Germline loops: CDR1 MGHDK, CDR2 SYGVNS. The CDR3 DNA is TGTGCCAGCAGTGAATGGGTCTCCTCAGGGCCCTACGAGCAGTACTTC. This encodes CASSEWVSSGPYEQYF.

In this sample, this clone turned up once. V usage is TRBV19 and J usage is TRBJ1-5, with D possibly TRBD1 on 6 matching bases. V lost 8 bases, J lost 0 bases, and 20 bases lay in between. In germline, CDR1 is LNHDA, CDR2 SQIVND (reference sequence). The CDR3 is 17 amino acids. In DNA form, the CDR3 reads TGTGCCAGTCGCCGTACGTCGGGACACCATAGCAATCAGCCCCAGCATTTT. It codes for CASRRTSGHHSNQPQHF.

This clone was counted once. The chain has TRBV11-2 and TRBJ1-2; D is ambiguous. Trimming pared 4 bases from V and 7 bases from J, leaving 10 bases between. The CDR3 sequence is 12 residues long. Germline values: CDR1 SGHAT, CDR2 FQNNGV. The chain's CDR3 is CASSSNIGGYTF. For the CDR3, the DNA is TGTGCCAGCAGCTCCAACATCGGTGGCTACACCTTC.

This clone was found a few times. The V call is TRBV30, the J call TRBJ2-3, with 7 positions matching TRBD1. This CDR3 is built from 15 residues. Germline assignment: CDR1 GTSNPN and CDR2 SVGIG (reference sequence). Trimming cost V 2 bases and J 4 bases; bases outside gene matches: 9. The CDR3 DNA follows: TGTGCCTGGAGTAACCCAGGGGGACGTCCAGATACGCAGTATTTT. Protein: CAWSNPGGRPDTQYF.

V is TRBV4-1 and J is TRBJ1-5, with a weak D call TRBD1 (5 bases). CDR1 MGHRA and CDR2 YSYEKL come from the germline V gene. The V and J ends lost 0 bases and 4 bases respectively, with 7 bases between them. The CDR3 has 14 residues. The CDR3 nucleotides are TGCGCCAGCAGCCAAGATGACAGAAATCAGCCCCAGCATTTT. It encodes CASSQDDRNQPQHF.

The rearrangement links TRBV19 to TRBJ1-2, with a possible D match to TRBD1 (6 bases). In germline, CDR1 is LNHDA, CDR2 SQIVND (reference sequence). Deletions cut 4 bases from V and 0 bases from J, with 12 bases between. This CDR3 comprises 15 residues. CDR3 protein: CASSKRTDPNYGYTF. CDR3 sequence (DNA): TGTGCCAGTAGTAAGCGGACAGACCCTAACTATGGCTACACCTTC.

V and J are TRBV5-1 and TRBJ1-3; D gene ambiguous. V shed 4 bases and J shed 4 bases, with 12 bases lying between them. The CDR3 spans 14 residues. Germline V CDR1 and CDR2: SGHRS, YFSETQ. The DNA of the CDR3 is TGCGCCAGCAGCCCCGAAGGGTCGGGAAACACCATATATTTT. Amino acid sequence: CASSPEGSGNTIYF.

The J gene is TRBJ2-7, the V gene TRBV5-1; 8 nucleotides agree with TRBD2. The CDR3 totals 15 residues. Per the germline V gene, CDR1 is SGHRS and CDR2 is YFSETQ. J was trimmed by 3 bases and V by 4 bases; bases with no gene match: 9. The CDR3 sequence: CASSPPSGSVYEQYF. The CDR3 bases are TGCGCCAGCAGCCCACCCAGCGGGAGCGTCTACGAGCAGTACTTC.

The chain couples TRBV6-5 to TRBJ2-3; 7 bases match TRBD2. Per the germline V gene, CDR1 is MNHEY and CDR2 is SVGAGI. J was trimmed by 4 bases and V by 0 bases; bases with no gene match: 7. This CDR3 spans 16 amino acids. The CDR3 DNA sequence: TGTGCCAGCAGTTACTCAGGCGGGAGAGGCCCAGATACGCAGTATTTT. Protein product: CASSYSGGRGPDTQYF.

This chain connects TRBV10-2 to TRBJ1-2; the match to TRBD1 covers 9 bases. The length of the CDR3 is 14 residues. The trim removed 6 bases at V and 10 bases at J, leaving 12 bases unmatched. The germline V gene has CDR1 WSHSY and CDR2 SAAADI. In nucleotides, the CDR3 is TGCGCCAGCAGGGACACCGGGACAGGGCCGGACTACACCTTC. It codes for CASRDTGTGPDYTF.

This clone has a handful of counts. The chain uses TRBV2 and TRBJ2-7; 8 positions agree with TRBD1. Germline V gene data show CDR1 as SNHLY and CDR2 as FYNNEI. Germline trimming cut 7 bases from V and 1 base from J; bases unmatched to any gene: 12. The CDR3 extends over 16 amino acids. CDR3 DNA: TGTGCCAGCAAGGATGCCGGGACAGGACGATCCTACGAGCAGTACTTC. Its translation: CASKDAGTGRSYEQYF.

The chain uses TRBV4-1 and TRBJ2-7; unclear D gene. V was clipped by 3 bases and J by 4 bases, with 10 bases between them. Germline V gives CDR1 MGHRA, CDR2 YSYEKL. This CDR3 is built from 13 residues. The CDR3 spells CASSHSDGYEQYF. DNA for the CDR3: TGCGCCAGCAGCCACTCGGACGGGTACGAGCAGTACTTC.

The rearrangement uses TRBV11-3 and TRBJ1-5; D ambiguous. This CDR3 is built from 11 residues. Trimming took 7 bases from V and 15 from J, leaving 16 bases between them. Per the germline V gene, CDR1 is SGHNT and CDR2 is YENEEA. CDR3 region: CASTLRCYGHF. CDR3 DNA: TGTGCCAGCACCCTAAGATGTTACGGGCATTTT.

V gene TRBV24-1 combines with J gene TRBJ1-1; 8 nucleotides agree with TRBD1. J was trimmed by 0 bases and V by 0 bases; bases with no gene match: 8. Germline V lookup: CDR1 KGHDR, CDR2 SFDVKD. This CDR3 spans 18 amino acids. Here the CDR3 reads CATSDLGAGGGMNTEAFF. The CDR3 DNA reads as TGTGCCACCAGTGATTTGGGGGCAGGGGGCGGGATGAACACTGAAGCTTTCTTT.

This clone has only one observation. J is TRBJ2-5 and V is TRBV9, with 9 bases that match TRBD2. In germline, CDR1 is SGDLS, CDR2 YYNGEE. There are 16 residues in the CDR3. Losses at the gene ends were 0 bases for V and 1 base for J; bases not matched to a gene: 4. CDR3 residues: CASSVGLGLAQETQYF. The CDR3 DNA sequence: TGTGCCAGCAGCGTAGGATTGGGACTAGCCCAAGAGACCCAGTACTTC.

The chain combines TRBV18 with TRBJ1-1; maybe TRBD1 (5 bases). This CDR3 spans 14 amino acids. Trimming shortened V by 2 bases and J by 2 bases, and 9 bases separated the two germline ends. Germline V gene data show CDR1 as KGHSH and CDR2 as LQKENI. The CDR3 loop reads CASSPYGGNTEAFF. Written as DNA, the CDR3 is TGTGCCAGCTCACCATACGGGGGAAACACTGAAGCTTTCTTT. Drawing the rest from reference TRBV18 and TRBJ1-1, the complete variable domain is NAGVMQNPRHLVRRRGQEARLRCSPMKGHSHVYWYRQLPEEGLKFMVYLQKENIIDESGMPKERFSAEFPKEGPSILRIQQVVRGDSAAYFCASSPYGGNTEAFFGQGTRLTVV.

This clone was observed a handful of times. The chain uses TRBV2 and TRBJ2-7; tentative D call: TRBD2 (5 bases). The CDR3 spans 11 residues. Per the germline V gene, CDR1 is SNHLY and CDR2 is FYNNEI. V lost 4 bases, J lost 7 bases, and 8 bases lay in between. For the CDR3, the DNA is TGTGCCAGCAGTGGGCCGGGAGAGCAGTACTTC. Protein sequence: CASSGPGEQYF.

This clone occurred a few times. The CDR3 sequence: CASSQLTRRNNEKLFF. CDR3 nucleotides: TGCGCCAGCAGCCAACTAACCCGGCGAAATAATGAAAAACTGTTTTTT. V gene TRBV4-1 combines with J gene TRBJ1-4, with D uncertain. V gave up 2 bases and J gave up 4 bases, with 14 bases separating them. CDR1 MGHRA and CDR2 YSYEKL come from the germline V gene. The CDR3 has 16 amino acids.

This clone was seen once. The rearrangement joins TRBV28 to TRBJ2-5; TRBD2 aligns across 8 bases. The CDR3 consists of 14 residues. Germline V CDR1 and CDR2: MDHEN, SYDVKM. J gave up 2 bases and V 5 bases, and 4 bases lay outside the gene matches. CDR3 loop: CASSVRGGQETQYF. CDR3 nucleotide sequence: TGTGCCAGCAGTGTACGGGGGGGACAAGAGACCCAGTACTTC. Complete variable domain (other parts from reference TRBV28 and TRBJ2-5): DVKVTQSSRYLVKRTGEKVFLECVQDMDHENMFWYRQDPGLGLRLIYFSYDVKMKEKGDIPEGYSVSREKKERFSLILESASTNQTSMYLCASSVRGGQETQYFGPGTRLLVL.

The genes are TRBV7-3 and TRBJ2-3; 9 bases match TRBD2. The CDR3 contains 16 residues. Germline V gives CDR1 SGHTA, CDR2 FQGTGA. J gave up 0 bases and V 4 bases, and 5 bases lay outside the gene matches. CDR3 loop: CASSSREGSSTDTQYF. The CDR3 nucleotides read TGTGCCAGCAGCTCGCGGGAGGGGTCTAGCACAGATACGCAGTATTTT.

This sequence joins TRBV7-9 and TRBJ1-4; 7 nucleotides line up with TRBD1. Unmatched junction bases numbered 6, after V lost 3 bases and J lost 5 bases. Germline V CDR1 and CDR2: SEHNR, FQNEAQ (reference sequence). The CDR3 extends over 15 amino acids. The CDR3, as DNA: TGTGCCAGCAGCTTCAGACAGGGCACGAATGAAAAACTGTTTTTT. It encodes CASSFRQGTNEKLFF.

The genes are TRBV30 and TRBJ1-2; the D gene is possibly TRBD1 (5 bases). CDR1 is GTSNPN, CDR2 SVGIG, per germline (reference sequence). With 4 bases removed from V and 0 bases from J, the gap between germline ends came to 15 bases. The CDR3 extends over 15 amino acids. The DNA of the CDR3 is TGTGCCTGGACCGGGACGTTGGGCTCTAACTATGGCTACACCTTC. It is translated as CAWTGTLGSNYGYTF.